These 30 T cell receptor beta chains were sequenced from one sample in a study of shared clonotypes between healthy human individuals. TCRdb's copy holds only in-frame clones and misses some; the assay was immunoSEQ multiplex PCR. The data hold a few million clones, with around nine tenths observed a single time. The specimen was naive CD4+ T cells sorted from blood. As to subset: CD45RA+ positively selected. Receptors originate from a man between 18 and 29 years old in good health.

This clone was detected only once. The chain has TRBV7-6 and TRBJ2-7, with TRBD2 matching over 14 bases. The CDR3 covers 21 residues. With 2 bases clipped from V and 0 bases from J, the junction kept 15 bases outside the gene matches. Germline V gene lookup returns CDR1 SGHVS and CDR2 FNYEAQ. The CDR3 DNA reads as TGTGCCAGCAGCTTAACAAATCCGGGACTAGCGGGAGTCGGAGACTCCTACGAGCAGTACTTC. As protein: CASSLTNPGLAGVGDSYEQYF.

This chain links TRBV2 with TRBJ2-5; TRBD2 matches at 7 bases. Germline CDR1 is SNHLY and CDR2 is FYNNEI. V trimming: 5 bases; J trimming: 4 bases; junction bases outside the gene matches: 4. The CDR3 length is 13 residues. In DNA, the CDR3 is TGTGCCAGCAGTTCAGCGGGGCCAGAGACCCAGTACTTC. Its protein is CASSSAGPETQYF.

The chain has TRBV7-2 and TRBJ2-7; a weak D match, TRBD2 (6 bases). With 5 bases removed from V and 2 bases from J, the gap between germline ends came to 10 bases. Germline V lookup: CDR1 SGHTA, CDR2 FQGNSA. The CDR3 length is 13 residues. CDR3 amino acids: CASSVPGAYEQYF. CDR3 nucleotide sequence: TGTGCCAGCAGCGTCCCGGGGGCCTACGAGCAGTACTTC. The full variable domain, rest sourced from reference TRBV7-2 and TRBJ2-7, is GAGVSQSPSNKVTEKGKDVELRCDPISGHTALYWYRQSLGQGLEFLIYFQGNSAPDKSGLPSDRFSAERTGGSVSTLTIQRTQQEDSAVYLCASSVPGAYEQYFGPGTRLTVT.

The chain recombines TRBV10-2 with TRBJ1-3; D gene uncertain. Germline V gene data show CDR1 as WSHSY and CDR2 as SAAADI. The CDR3 extends over 15 amino acids. Trimming took 0 bases from V and 3 from J, leaving 9 bases between them. The CDR3 here is CASSESASNGNTIYF. The CDR3 DNA follows: TGCGCCAGCAGTGAGTCGGCCTCGAATGGAAACACCATATATTTT.

The gene calls are TRBV7-3 and TRBJ2-3, with TRBD2 identical over 15 bases. After removal of 5 bases from V and 6 bases from J, the junction contained 9 bases not matched to a gene. The CDR3 contains 17 residues. CDR1 and CDR2 (germline): SGHTA, FQGTGA. In DNA, the CDR3 is TGTGCCAGCAGCCAAGGACTAGCGGGGGGGCCTGCGGATACGCAGTATTTT. Translation gives CASSQGLAGGPADTQYF.

The rearrangement joins TRBV10-3 to TRBJ2-7, with D uncertain. V was clipped by 5 bases and J by 2 bases, with 13 bases between them. Germline loops: CDR1 ENHRY, CDR2 SYGVKD. The CDR3 is 14 amino acids. The chain's CDR3 is CAISKSDGPYEQYF. The CDR3 DNA reads as TGTGCCATCAGTAAATCCGACGGGCCCTACGAGCAGTACTTC.

The chain uses TRBV6-6 and TRBJ1-2, with 9 bases fitting TRBD1. Germline loops: CDR1 MNHNY, CDR2 SVGAGI (reference sequence). CDR3 size: 14 residues. With 6 bases clipped from V and 4 bases from J, the junction kept 6 bases outside the gene matches. DNA of the CDR3: TGTGCCAGCAGCCGCGACAGGGGGTCCTATGGCTACACCTTC. Translating gives CASSRDRGSYGYTF.

The chain combines TRBV5-1 with TRBJ1-4; tentatively, D is TRBD1 (6 bases). The CDR3 consists of 15 residues. Germline V gene sequence: CDR1 SGHRS, CDR2 YFSETQ. V was cut by 4 bases and J by 0 bases, with 10 bases left in between. CDR3: CASSGRTATNEKLFF. In DNA form, the CDR3 reads TGCGCCAGCAGCGGCCGGACAGCAACTAATGAAAAACTGTTTTTT.

This chain joins TRBV7-9 and TRBJ2-5; TRBD2 aligns across 8 bases. J lost 5 bases, V lost 8 bases, and 4 bases had no gene match. This CDR3 is 12 amino acids long. Germline V lookup: CDR1 SEHNR, CDR2 FQNEAQ (reference sequence). CDR3 sequence reads: CASAGGWETQYF. The CDR3 nucleotides are TGTGCCAGCGCGGGGGGTTGGGAGACCCAGTACTTC.

Concerning this clone itself: In the same sample, other DNA sequences code for this CDR3. This chain joins TRBV5-1 and TRBJ2-7, with D uncertain. Germline CDR1 reads SGHRS; CDR2 reads YFSETQ. The V end was cut by 3 bases, the J end by 4 bases, with 5 bases between. The CDR3 covers 11 residues. The CDR3 region is CASSSAYEQYF. CDR3 sequence (DNA): TGCGCCAGCAGCTCGGCATACGAGCAGTACTTC.

A word on this clone: Other DNA variants within this sample encode the same CDR3. This chain joins TRBV7-9 and TRBJ1-1; D is possibly TRBD1 (5 bases). The CDR3 runs 13 residues. Germline loops: CDR1 SEHNR, CDR2 FQNEAQ (reference sequence). V lost 5 bases and J 1 base, leaving 8 bases between the germline ends. The CDR3 loop reads CASSAQGNTEAFF. CDR3 nucleotides: TGTGCCAGCAGCGCTCAGGGGAACACTGAAGCTTTCTTT. The variable domain in full, with the rest retrieved from reference TRBV7-9 and TRBJ1-1, is DTGVSQNPRHKITKRGQNVTFRCDPISEHNRLYWYRQTLGQGPEFLTYFQNEAQLEKSRLLSDRFSAERPKGSFSTLEIQRTEQGDSAMYLCASSAQGNTEAFFGQGTRLTVV.

This sequence joins TRBV13 and TRBJ2-7, with TRBD1 matching 10 bases. CDR3 length equals 14 residues. Per germline, CDR1 PRHDT and CDR2 FYEKMQ (reference sequence). The J segment lost 1 base and the V segment lost 5 bases, leaving 2 bases of the junction unmatched. The CDR3 nucleotides are TGTGCCAGCAGCCTGGACAGGGGGTCCTACGAGCAGTACTTC. Protein sequence: CASSLDRGSYEQYF.

The J gene is TRBJ2-7, the V gene TRBV7-8, with TRBD1 matching 7 bases. The CDR3 extends over 19 amino acids. J lost 3 bases, V lost 1 base, and 18 bases had no gene match. Germline V lookup: CDR1 SGHVS, CDR2 FQNEAQ. Here the CDR3 reads CASSLGGWDRRTPFYEQYF. The CDR3 DNA sequence: TGTGCCAGCAGCTTAGGGGGTTGGGACAGAAGAACCCCTTTCTACGAGCAGTACTTC.

The CDR3 region is CASSKLVGVAGGLNEQFF. In DNA, the CDR3 is TGCGCCAGCAGCAAACTCGTGGGCGTAGCGGGGGGGCTCAATGAGCAGTTCTTC. The chain is built from TRBV5-1 and TRBJ2-1; 11 nucleotides line up with TRBD2. V dropped 4 bases and J dropped 6; count of bases not matched to a gene: 15. The CDR3 runs to 18 residues. The germline CDR1 and CDR2 sequences are SGHRS and YFSETQ.

The genes are TRBV28 and TRBJ2-4, with 7 bases matching TRBD1. Germline V lookup: CDR1 MDHEN, CDR2 SYDVKM. The length of the CDR3 is 12 residues. V lost 7 bases, J lost 8 bases, and 5 bases stayed unmatched. The CDR3 nucleotides are TGTGCCAGCACCCAAAGGGGGCACATTCAGTACTTC. Translated, it gives CASTQRGHIQYF.

This chain links TRBV19 with TRBJ2-2, with 10 bases aligning to TRBD1. The junction had 6 bases not matched to a gene; V was cut back by 4 bases and J by 4 bases. Germline V gene sequence: CDR1 LNHDA, CDR2 SQIVND (reference sequence). This CDR3 comprises 16 residues. The CDR3 loop reads CASSTTGGGTTGELFF. The CDR3 coding sequence is TGTGCCAGTAGTACGACAGGGGGCGGAACCACCGGGGAGCTGTTTTTT.

This clone showed up just once. This chain joins TRBV19 and TRBJ1-5, with a weak D call TRBD1 (5 bases). The CDR3 is made up of 15 amino acids. Trimming stripped 9 bases from V and 1 base from J, with 16 bases between. Germline V gene sequence: CDR1 LNHDA, CDR2 SQIVND (reference sequence). This CDR3 is CASNSGSGSNQPQHF. CDR3 nucleotides: TGTGCCAGCAATTCCGGGTCAGGGAGCAATCAGCCCCAGCATTTT. Together with reference TRBV19 and TRBJ1-5, the CDR3 gives the full variable domain: DGGITQSPKYLFRKEGQNVTLSCEQNLNHDAMYWYRQDPGQGLRLIYYSQIVNDFQKGDIAEGYSVSREKKESFPLTVTSAQKNPTAFYLCASNSGSGSNQPQHFGDGTRLSIL.

This clone came up once. The chain recombines TRBV15 with TRBJ2-1, with TRBD1 matching 7 bases. Germline V gene sequence: CDR1 LNHNV, CDR2 YYDKDF (reference sequence). The CDR3 covers 16 residues. V gave up 3 bases and J gave up 5 bases; unmatched junction bases: 10. The CDR3 sequence: CATSRERQGIHNEQFF. The CDR3 nucleotides read TGTGCCACCAGCAGGGAAAGACAGGGAATCCACAATGAGCAGTTCTTC. The whole variable domain, remainder taken from reference TRBV15 and TRBJ2-1, is DAMVIQNPRYQVTQFGKPVTLSCSQTLNHNVMYWYQQKSSQAPKLLFHYYDKDFNNEADTPDNFQSRRPNTSFCFLDIRSPGLGDTAMYLCATSRERQGIHNEQFFGPGTRLTVL.

This sequence joins TRBV19 and TRBJ2-7, with TRBD1 matching over 8 bases. The J segment lost 0 bases and the V segment lost 5 bases, leaving 6 bases of the junction unmatched. Germline-derived CDR1 and CDR2 are LNHDA and SQIVND (reference sequence). There are 15 residues in the CDR3. CDR3 loop: CASSARTGSSYEQYF. As DNA, the CDR3 is TGTGCCAGTAGTGCCCGGACAGGGAGCTCCTACGAGCAGTACTTC.

CDR3 loop: CASSSRDSGAGTEAFF. The CDR3 DNA reads as TGCGCCAGCAGCTCCCGGGACTCGGGGGCGGGCACTGAAGCTTTCTTT. The chain links TRBV5-1 to TRBJ1-1; D perhaps matches TRBD1 (6 bases). This CDR3 spans 16 amino acids. Trimming shortened V by 3 bases and J by 4 bases, and 19 bases separated the two germline ends. Germline V CDR1 and CDR2: SGHRS, YFSETQ.

In nucleotides, the CDR3 is TGCGCCAGCAGCGTCGGGACAGGGGGCAATCAGCCCCAGCATTTT. This gives the protein CASSVGTGGNQPQHF. The chain has TRBV5-1 and TRBJ1-5, with 10 positions matching TRBD1. J was trimmed by 2 bases and V by 4 bases; bases with no gene match: 3. CDR1 and CDR2 (germline): SGHRS, YFSETQ. CDR3 length: 15 amino acids. Supplemented by reference TRBV5-1 and TRBJ1-5, the full variable domain reads KAGVTQTPRYLIKTRGQQVTLSCSPISGHRSVSWYQQTPGQGLQFLFEYFSETQRNKGNFPGRFSGRQFSNSRSEMNVSTLELGDSALYLCASSVGTGGNQPQHFGDGTRLSIL.

The genes are TRBV5-4 and TRBJ2-3, with 7 bases identical to TRBD1. The germline V gene has CDR1 SGHNT and CDR2 YYREEE (reference sequence). Germline trimming cut 4 bases from V and 3 bases from J; bases unmatched to any gene: 8. The CDR3 has 15 amino acids. This CDR3 reads CASSTRQGETDTQYF. CDR3 sequence (DNA): TGTGCCAGCAGCACCCGACAGGGCGAAACAGATACGCAGTATTTT.

J is TRBJ2-7 and V is TRBV5-1, with D possibly being TRBD1 or TRBD2 (5 bases each). Germline V gene lookup returns CDR1 SGHRS and CDR2 YFSETQ. The CDR3 has 17 amino acids. Trimming took 3 bases from V and 2 from J, leaving 21 bases between them. The CDR3 bases are TGCGCCAGCAGCTCGGGACGTGACTTCTTTGGAACCTACGAGCAGTACTTC. Translating it yields CASSSGRDFFGTYEQYF. Variable domain in full (rest from reference TRBV5-1 and TRBJ2-7): KAGVTQTPRYLIKTRGQQVTLSCSPISGHRSVSWYQQTPGQGLQFLFEYFSETQRNKGNFPGRFSGRQFSNSRSEMNVSTLELGDSALYLCASSSGRDFFGTYEQYFGPGTRLTVT.

The gene calls are TRBV6-1 and TRBJ1-1; TRBD1 aligns across 7 bases. CDR3 length: 13 amino acids. Germline-derived CDR1 and CDR2 are MNHNS and SASEGT. Trimming at V came to 6 bases and at J to 7 bases, leaving 8 bases not matched to a gene. The CDR3 DNA sequence: TGTGCCAGCAGCGCTGGACAGGTTGGTGAAGCTTTCTTT. Translating gives CASSAGQVGEAFF.

On this clone itself: The sample contains more than one DNA sequence encoding this CDR3. The chain employs TRBV9 and TRBJ2-5; no clear D gene. CDR1 and CDR2 (germline): SGDLS, YYNGEE. With 0 bases removed from V and 0 bases from J, the gap between germline ends came to 6 bases. This CDR3 has 14 residues. CDR3 residues: CASSVGAYQETQYF. In nucleotides, the CDR3 is TGTGCCAGCAGCGTAGGGGCGTACCAAGAGACCCAGTACTTC.

The V and J genes are TRBV5-1 and TRBJ2-2; 9 nucleotides match TRBD2. CDR1 is SGHRS and CDR2 is YFSETQ in the germline V gene. V was clipped by 4 bases and J by 1 base; unmatched bases: 5. The CDR3 spans 16 residues. CDR3 coding DNA: TGCGCCAGCAGCCCGCCGACTAGCGGGAACACCGGGGAGCTGTTTTTT. Amino acid sequence: CASSPPTSGNTGELFF.

About this clone itself: One end of the junction does not line up with germline, which may come from a read error. This chain connects TRBV7-7 to TRBJ2-1; D is unresolved. CDR1 is SSHAT and CDR2 is FNYEAQ in the germline V gene (reference sequence). The CDR3 has 13 residues. The CDR3 here is CASSLRAASEQFF. CDR3 DNA: TGTGCTAGCAGCTTACGCGCGGCTTCGGAGCAGTTCTTC.

V and J are TRBV7-2 and TRBJ2-7, with D perhaps TRBD1 (6 bases). V was pared by 5 bases and J by 5 bases, with 10 bases between. From germline, CDR1 is SGHTA and CDR2 FQGNSA. The CDR3 spans 12 residues. CDR3 DNA: TGTGCCAGCAGCCGATACAGGGACGAGCAGTACTTC. Amino acid sequence: CASSRYRDEQYF.

Comment on this clone: This sample also contains other DNA sequences that code for the same CDR3. The rearrangement links TRBV30 to TRBJ1-1; D remains unclear. V lost 0 bases to trimming and J lost 1 base, with 6 bases between them. Germline CDR1 GTSNPN, CDR2 SVGIG (reference sequence). This CDR3 region has 13 residues. Here the CDR3 reads CAWSVLRNTEAFF. In nucleotides, the CDR3 is TGTGCCTGGAGTGTACTGCGGAACACTGAAGCTTTCTTT.

The chain couples TRBV2 to TRBJ2-7, with 9 bases that match TRBD1. Trimming cost V 4 bases and J 3 bases; bases outside gene matches: 4. The CDR3 consists of 14 residues. Looked up from germline, CDR1 is SNHLY and CDR2 is FYNNEI. CDR3 DNA sequence: TGTGCCAGCAGTGCACAGGGGGCATTCTACGAGCAGTACTTC. Its protein is CASSAQGAFYEQYF. Complete variable domain (other parts from reference TRBV2 and TRBJ2-7): EPEVTQTPSHQVTQMGQEVILRCVPISNHLYFYWYRQILGQKVEFLVSFYNNEISEKSEIFDDQFSVERPDGSNFTLKIRSTKLEDSAMYFCASSAQGAFYEQYFGPGTRLTVT.